Given below is one T cell receptor (beta chain) in context. Its cognate antigen is unknown. Naive CD8 cells lacked CD45RO and underwent positive selection for CCR7, leaving out terminally differentiated effector memory CD45RA+ cells. The ends lost 4 bases at V and 1 base at J; junction bases unmatched: 1. The germline V gene encodes CDR1 MNHEY and CDR2 SMNVEV (reference sequence). The CDR3 consists of 15 residues. These data originate in a study of shared clonotypes between healthy human individuals. Study conclusions and caveats: It was expected that sequencing depth would affect clonotype sharing among donors. Non-shared clonotypes were found to have lower generation probabilities than the clonotypes that were shared by all four of the sorted-subset donors.

Profiling relied on immunoSEQ multiplex PCR, and the TCRdb table lists in-frame clones only, not all of them. The table shows some 2 million clones, with about 95% occurring only once. Sequencing input: naive CD8+ T cells sorted from blood. V and J are TRBV27 and TRBJ2-2, with 9 nucleotides matching TRBD2. The TCR originated in a man in his late teens or twenties in good health. CDR3 bases: TGTGCCAGCAGTTGGACTAGCGAGAACACCGGGGAGCTGTTTTTT. This gives the protein CASSWTSENTGELFF.